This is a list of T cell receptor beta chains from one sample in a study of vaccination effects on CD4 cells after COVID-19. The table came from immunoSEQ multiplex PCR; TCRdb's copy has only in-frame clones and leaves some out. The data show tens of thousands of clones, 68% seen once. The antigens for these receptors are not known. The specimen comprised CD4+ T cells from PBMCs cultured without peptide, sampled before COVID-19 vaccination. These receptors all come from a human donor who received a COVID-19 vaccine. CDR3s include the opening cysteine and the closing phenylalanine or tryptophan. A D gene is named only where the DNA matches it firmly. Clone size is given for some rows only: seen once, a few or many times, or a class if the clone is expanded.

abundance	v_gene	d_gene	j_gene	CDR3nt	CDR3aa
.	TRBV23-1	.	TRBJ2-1	TGCGCCAGCAGTCAAACCCCAGACTCGGGCCACAAGCGAAACAATGAGCAGTTCTTC	CASSQTPDSGHKRNNEQFF
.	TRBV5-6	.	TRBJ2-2	TGTGCCAGCAGCTTCCACACCGGGGAGCTGTTTTTT	CASSFHTGELFF
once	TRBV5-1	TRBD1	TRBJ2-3	TGCGCCAGCAGCTCGGGATGGGACAGGGCCACAGATACGCAGTATTTT	CASSSGWDRATDTQYF
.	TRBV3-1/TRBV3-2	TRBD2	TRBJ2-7	TGTGCCAGCAGCCAAACTAGCGGAGGGACCTACGAGCAGTACTTC	CASSQTSGGTYEQYF
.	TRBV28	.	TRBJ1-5	TGTGCCAGCAGTCTGAGGGTCGGGCCCCAGCATTTT	CASSLRVGPQHF
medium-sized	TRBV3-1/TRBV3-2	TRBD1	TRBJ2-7	TGTGCCAGCAGCCTAGAGCAGGGGGCGCGAGGGCAGTACTTC	CASSLEQGARGQYF
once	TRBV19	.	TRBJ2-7	TGTGCCAGTAGAGATAAGCCAGGGACCTACGAGCAGTACTTC	CASRDKPGTYEQYF
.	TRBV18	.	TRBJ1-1	TGTGCCAGCTCACCACTACAGGACACTGAAGCTTTCTTT	CASSPLQDTEAFF
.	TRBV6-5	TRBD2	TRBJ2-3	TGTGCCAGCAGTTACTCGAGCGGGAGGGGCACAGATACGCAGTATTTT	CASSYSSGRGTDTQYF
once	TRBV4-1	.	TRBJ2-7	TGCGCCAGCAGCCAAGGACAGGCAAACTCCTACGAGCAGTACTTC	CASSQGQANSYEQYF
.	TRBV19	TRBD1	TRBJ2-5	TGTGCCACATTTGACAGGGTCCAAGAGACCCAGTACTTC	CATFDRVQETQYF
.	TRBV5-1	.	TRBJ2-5	TGCGCCAGCAGCGAACAGCCGGAGGGAGAGACCCAGTACTTC	CASSEQPEGETQYF
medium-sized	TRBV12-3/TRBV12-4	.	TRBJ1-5	TGTGCCAGCAGCACAGGGAACGGGCAGCCCCAGCATTTT	CASSTGNGQPQHF
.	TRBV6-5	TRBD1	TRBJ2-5	TGTGCCAGCAGTTCCCAAACAGGGGGCAAAGAGACCCAGTACTTC	CASSSQTGGKETQYF
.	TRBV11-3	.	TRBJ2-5	TGTGCCAGCAGCTTCGGGTCCGGGGGCGAGACCCAGTACTTC	CASSFGSGGETQYF
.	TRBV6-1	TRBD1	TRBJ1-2	TGTGCCAGCAGTGAAGTCTTAACAGGGGGTGGCTACACCTTC	CASSEVLTGGGYTF
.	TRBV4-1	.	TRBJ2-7	TGCGCCAGCAGCCAACTTTCGATAATCAGGGGAATTGAGTCCTACGAGCAGTACTTC	CASSQLSIIRGIESYEQYF
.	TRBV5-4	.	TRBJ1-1	TGTGCCAGCAATTCTCCAGGGGCGAGCCGATCTGAAGCTTTCTTT	CASNSPGASRSEAFF
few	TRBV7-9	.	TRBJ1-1	TGTGCCAGCAGCCCAGTGATGAACACTGAAGCTTTCTTT	CASSPVMNTEAFF
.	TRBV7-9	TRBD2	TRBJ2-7	TGTGCCAGCAGCCCGGGGGCTAGCGGGGGTTCATACGAGCAGTACTTC	CASSPGASGGSYEQYF
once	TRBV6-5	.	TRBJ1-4	TGTGCCAGCAGGCCCAGGCAGGGCCTAGGTGAAAAACTGTTTTTT	CASRPRQGLGEKLFF
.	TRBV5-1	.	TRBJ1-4	TGCGCCAGCAGCTCACCGACAGGCAACAATGAAAAACTGTTTTTT	CASSSPTGNNEKLFF
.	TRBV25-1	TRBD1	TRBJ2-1	TGTGCCAGCAGCTACGGGACAGGGACCTACAATGAGCAGTTCTTC	CASSYGTGTYNEQFF
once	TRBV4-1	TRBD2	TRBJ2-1	TGCGCCAGCAGCCGCGTCCAGCGGGGGCTCAATGAGCAGTTCTTC	CASSRVQRGLNEQFF
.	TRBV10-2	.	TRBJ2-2	TGCGCCAGCAGTAACCAGGGCGGGAACACCGGGGAGCTGTTTTTT	CASSNQGGNTGELFF
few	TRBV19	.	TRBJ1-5	TGTGCCAGTAGTGTACCTAGGGGGGGCTCACTCAGCAATCAGCCCCAGCATTTT	CASSVPRGGSLSNQPQHF
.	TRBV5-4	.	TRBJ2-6	TGTGCCAGCAGCTTGGGGTTCTCTGGGGCCAACGTCCTGACTTTC	CASSLGFSGANVLTF
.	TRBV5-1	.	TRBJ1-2	TGCGCCAGCAGCTTGGGGTCGGGGGAGAATCGTGGCTACACCTTC	CASSLGSGENRGYTF
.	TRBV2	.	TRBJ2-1	TGTGCCAGCAGGGACTTCAACCTACACGAGTTCTTC	CASRDFNLHEFF
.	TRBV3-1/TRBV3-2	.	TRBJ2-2	TGTGCCAGCAGCCTACACAGGGTTTACACCGGGGAGCTGTTTTTT	CASSLHRVYTGELFF
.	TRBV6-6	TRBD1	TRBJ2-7	TGTGCCAGCAGTCAAGGACAGGGGGCGAGGTACGAGCAGTACTTC	CASSQGQGARYEQYF
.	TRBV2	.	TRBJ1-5	TGTGCCAGCAGCTACAGGGATACCAATCAGCCCCAGCATTTT	CASSYRDTNQPQHF
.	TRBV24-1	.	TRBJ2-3	TGTGCCACCAGTGATTTGTTTTGCGGCAGGGGATTGGGAACAGATACGCAGTATTTT	CATSDLFCGRGLGTDTQYF
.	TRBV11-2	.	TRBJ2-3	TGTGCCAGCAGCTTAGTGACAGGAGCCACAGATACGCAGTATTTT	CASSLVTGATDTQYF
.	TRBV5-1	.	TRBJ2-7	TGCGCCAGCAGCCCGCCATCGGGGACAACGGACGAGCAGTACTTC	CASSPPSGTTDEQYF
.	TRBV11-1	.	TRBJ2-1	TGTGCCAGCAGCACGATAGGCAGCAGCCACAATGAGCAGTTCTTC	CASSTIGSSHNEQFF
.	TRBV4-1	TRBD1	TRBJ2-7	TGCGCCAGCAGCCGATCGGGACAGGGGGCCTACGAGCAGTACTTC	CASSRSGQGAYEQYF
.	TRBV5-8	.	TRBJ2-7	TGTGCCAGCAGCTTGGTCTACGAGCAGTACTTC	CASSLVYEQYF
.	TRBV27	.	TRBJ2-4	TGTGCCAGCAGTTTATCGGGAGGAGTAAACATTCAGTACTTC	CASSLSGGVNIQYF
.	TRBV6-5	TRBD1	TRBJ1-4	TGTGCCAGCAGGGAGACAGGGGGCGTAGGTGAAAAACTGTTTTTT	CASRETGGVGEKLFF
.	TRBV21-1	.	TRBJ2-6	TGTGCCAGCAGCAAAGACTGCGGACAGGGATCCCCTGGGGCCAACGTCCTGACTTTC	CASSKDCGQGSPGANVLTF
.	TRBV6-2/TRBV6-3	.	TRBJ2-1	TGTGCCAGCAGCGACTTTGATGAGCAGTTCTTC	CASSDFDEQFF
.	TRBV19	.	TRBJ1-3	TGTGCCAGTAGTCAGGAAAGCTCTGGAAACACCATATATTTT	CASSQESSGNTIYF
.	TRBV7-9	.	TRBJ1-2	TGTGCCAGCAGCTCCCTACTCACCGGGCGCTATGGCTACACCTTC	CASSSLLTGRYGYTF
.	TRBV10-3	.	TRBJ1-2	TGTGCCATCAGTGAGTCGGCAGACACCTATGGCTACACCTTC	CAISESADTYGYTF
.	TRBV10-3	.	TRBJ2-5	TGTGCCGTCAAAGGTGCGGGATGGGAGACCCAGTACTTC	CAVKGAGWETQYF
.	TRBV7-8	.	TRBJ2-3	TGTGCCAGCAGCTTATCGGACCTCGATACGCAGTATTTT	CASSLSDLDTQYF
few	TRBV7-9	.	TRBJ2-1	TGTGCCAGCAGCTTGGTCCCCCAGCAGTTCTTC	CASSLVPQQFF
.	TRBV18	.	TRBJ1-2	TGTGCCAGCTCACCTGGACAGCCTTATGGCTACACCTTC	CASSPGQPYGYTF
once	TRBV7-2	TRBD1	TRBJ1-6	TGTGCCAGCAGAAAAGACAGGGTACATAATTCACCCCTCCACTTT	CASRKDRVHNSPLHF
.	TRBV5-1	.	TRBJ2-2	TGCGCCAGCAGCCCCCTTAGTGGACCCCGCCGCGAGGAGCTGTTTTTT	CASSPLSGPRREELFF
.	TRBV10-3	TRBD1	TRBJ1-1	TGTGCCATCAGTTCCAGACAGGGGGCATCTGAAGCTTTCTTT	CAISSRQGASEAFF
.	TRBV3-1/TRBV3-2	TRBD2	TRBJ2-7	TGTGCCAGCAGCCAAGTAATTTCTAGCGGGATCGGGGGCTCCTACGAGCAGTACTTC	CASSQVISSGIGGSYEQYF